This TCR beta chain was sequenced for a study of blood T cell repertoires in COVID-19. Study as a whole: Spain, Italy and the United States supplied samples that represented acute and convalescent COVID-19. The cDNA or gDNA used as material had been derived from T cells, B-cell-depleted T cells, or PBMCs.

The germline V gene encodes CDR1 LGHNA and CDR2 YNFKEQ. There are 13 residues in the CDR3. Methods used by the authors: Estimated nucleated cell counts came from reference gene primer amplification. Generated by immunoSEQ multiplex PCR, the TCRdb table keeps only in-frame clones and is missing some. For V, J and clone size, that table is used; D and trimming come from the DNA. The repertoire holds roughly 71,000 clones, more than 70% seen once, with 8.5% to 10% in the top ten. This TCR was sampled from a man aged 50-60 years with active COVID-19. This rearrangement joins TRBV4-2 to TRBJ2-7; D is ambiguous. Judging by the DNA end, TRBJ2-5 fits better; the J call may be wrong. Source material: peripheral blood. CDR3 sequence reads: CASSQEPGQTQYF. In DNA form, the CDR3 reads TGTGCCAGCAGCCAAGAACCCGGACAGACCCAGTACTTC.